The T cell receptor beta chain described here comes from a study of Ad26.COV2.S vaccination and SARS-CoV-2 variants. Study overall: Donor had been placed in the Ad26.COV2.S arm of the COV1001 trial. Study observations and caveats: Measurements of TCR breadth and depth may have given underestimates of the total T cell responses.

Produced via immunoSEQ multiplex PCR; TCRdb's table is partial and in-frame only. This sample has approximately 420,000 clones, with 75% to 90% found just once. Germline loops: CDR1 WNHNN, CDR2 SYGVQD (reference sequence). There are 13 residues in the CDR3. Trimming shortened V by 6 bases and J by 8 bases, and 14 bases separated the two germline ends. Treatment noted: 15 to 20 received Ad26.COV2.S at low or high dose, single or two shots; about 5 received placebo; per-sample allocation not given. Day 63 after the first injection of vaccine or placebo was the sampling time. Vaccination employed an Ad26 vector expressing the Wuhan-strain SARS-CoV-2 spike. In regard to this clone: Its antigen is not identified.

The sequences come from peripheral blood, collected in a trial of Ad26.COV2.S vaccine versus placebo. The receptor comes from a person aged 18-65 years who received the Ad26.COV2.S COVID-19 vaccine or a placebo. The chain joins TRBV10-1 to TRBJ2-1, with D possibly being TRBD1 (5 bases). CDR3 DNA sequence: TGCGCCAGCAGCGAGACAGTGGTCGATGAGCAGTTCTTC. Protein: CASSETVVDEQFF.